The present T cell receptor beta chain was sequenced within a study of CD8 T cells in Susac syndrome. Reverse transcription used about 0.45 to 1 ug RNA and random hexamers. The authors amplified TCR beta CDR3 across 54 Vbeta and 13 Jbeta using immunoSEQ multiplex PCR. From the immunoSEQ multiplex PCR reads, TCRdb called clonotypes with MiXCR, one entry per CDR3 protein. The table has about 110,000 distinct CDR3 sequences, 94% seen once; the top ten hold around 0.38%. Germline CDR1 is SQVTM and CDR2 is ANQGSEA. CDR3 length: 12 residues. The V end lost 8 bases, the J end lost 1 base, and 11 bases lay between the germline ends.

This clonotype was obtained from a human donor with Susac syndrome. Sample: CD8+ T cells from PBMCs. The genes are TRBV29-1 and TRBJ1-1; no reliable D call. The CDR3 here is CSYNHRNTEAFF. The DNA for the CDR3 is TGCAGCTACAACCACAGGAACACTGAAGCTTTCTTT.